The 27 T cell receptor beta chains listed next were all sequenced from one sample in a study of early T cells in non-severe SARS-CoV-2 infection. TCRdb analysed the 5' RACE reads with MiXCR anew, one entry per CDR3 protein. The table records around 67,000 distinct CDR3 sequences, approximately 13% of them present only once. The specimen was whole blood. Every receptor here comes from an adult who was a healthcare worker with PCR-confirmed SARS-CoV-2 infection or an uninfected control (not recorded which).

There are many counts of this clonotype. The CDR3 nucleotides read TGTGCCAGCAGTTCCCAGTTTGGCTCCCTCTACGAGCAGTACTTC. Its translation: CASSSQFGSLYEQYF. The chain combines TRBV28 with TRBJ2-7; D gene unclear. Germline CDR1 is MDHEN and CDR2 is SYDVKM. V lost 4 bases, J lost 3 bases, and 16 bases lay in between. This CDR3 comprises 15 residues.

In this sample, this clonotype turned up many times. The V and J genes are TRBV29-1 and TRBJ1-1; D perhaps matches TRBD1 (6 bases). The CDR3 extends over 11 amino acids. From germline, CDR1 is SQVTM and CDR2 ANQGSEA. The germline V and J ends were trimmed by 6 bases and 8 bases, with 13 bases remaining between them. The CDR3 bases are TGCAGCGTATCTCGGACAGCGGAAGCTTTCTTT. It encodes CSVSRTAEAFF.

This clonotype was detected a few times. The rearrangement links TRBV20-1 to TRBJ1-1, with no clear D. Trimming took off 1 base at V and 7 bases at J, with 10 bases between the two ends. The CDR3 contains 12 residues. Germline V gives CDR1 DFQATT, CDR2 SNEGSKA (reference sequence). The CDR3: CSARVTDHEAFF. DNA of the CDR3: TGCAGTGCTAGAGTAACCGACCATGAAGCTTTCTTT.

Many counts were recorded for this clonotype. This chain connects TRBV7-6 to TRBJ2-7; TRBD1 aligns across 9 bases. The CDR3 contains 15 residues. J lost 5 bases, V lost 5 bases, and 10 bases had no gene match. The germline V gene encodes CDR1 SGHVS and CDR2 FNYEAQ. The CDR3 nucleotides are TGTGCCAGCAGCCTACCGACGACAGGGGGGGACGAGCAGTACTTC. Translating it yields CASSLPTTGGDEQYF.

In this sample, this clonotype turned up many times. In DNA form, the CDR3 reads TGTGCCAGCACTAGCGGTACAGATACGCAGTATTTT. Translation: CASTSGTDTQYF. V is TRBV28 and J is TRBJ2-3; 7 bases fit TRBD2. Germline trimming cut 7 bases from V and 3 bases from J; bases unmatched to any gene: 1. CDR3 length equals 12 residues. The germline CDR1 and CDR2 sequences are MDHEN and SYDVKM.

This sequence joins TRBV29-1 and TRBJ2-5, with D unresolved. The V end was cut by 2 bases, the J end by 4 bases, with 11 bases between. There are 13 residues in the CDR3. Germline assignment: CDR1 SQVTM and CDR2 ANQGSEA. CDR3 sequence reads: CSVERQDRETQYF. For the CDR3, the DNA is TGCAGCGTTGAAAGGCAGGATAGAGAGACCCAGTACTTC.

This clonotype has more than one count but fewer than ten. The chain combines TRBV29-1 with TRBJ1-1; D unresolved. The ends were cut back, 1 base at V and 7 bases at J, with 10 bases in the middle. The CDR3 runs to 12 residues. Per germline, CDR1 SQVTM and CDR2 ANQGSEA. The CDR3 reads CSVEVVTVEAFF. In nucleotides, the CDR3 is TGCAGCGTTGAAGTGGTCACCGTTGAAGCTTTCTTT.

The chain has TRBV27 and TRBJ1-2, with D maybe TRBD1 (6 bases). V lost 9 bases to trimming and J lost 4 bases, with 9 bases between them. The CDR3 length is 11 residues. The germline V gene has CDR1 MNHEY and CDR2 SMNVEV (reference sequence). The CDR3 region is CASGQSYGYTF. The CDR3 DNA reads TGTGCCAGTGGACAGTCCTATGGCTACACCTTC.

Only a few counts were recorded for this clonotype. The CDR3 DNA sequence: TGCAGCGTTGAGGGGGTTGGGCAGTTCTTC. It codes for CSVEGVGQFF. The V and J genes are TRBV29-1 and TRBJ2-1; D possibly uses TRBD1 or TRBD2 (5 bases each). The V end lost 3 bases, the J end lost 12 bases, and 9 bases lay between the germline ends. Germline values: CDR1 SQVTM, CDR2 ANQGSEA. The CDR3 runs 10 residues.

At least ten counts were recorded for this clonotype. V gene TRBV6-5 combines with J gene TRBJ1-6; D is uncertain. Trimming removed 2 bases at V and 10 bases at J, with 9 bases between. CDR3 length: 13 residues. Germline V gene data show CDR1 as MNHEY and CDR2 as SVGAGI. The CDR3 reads CASSYDAISPLHF. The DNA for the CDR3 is TGTGCCAGCAGTTACGACGCGATCTCACCCCTCCACTTT.

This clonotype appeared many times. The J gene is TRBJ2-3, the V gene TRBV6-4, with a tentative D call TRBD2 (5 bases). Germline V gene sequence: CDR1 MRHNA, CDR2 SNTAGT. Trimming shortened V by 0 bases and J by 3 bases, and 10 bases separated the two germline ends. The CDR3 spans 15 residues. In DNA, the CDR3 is TGTGCCAGCAGTGACTCGGCGGGTGCTACAGATACGCAGTATTTT. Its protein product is CASSDSAGATDTQYF.

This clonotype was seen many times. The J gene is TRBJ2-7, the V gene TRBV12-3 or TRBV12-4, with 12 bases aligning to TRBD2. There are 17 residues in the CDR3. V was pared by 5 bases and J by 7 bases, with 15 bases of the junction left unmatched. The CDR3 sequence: CASSLTSSGRATKEQYF. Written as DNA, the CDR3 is TGTGCCAGCAGTCTCACATCTAGCGGGAGGGCGACTAAAGAGCAGTACTTC.

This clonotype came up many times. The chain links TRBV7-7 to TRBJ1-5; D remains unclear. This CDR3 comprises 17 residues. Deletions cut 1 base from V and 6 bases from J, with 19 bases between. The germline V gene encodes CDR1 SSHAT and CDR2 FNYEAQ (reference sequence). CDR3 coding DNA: TGTGCCAGCAGCTTAGTAAGGCAGACAAGGACCGTTCAGCCCCAGCATTTT. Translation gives CASSLVRQTRTVQPQHF.

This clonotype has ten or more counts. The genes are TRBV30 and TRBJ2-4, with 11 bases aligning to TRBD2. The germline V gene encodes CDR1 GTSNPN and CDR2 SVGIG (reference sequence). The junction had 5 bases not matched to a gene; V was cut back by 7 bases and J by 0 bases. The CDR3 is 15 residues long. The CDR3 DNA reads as TGTGCCTTCCGGACTAGCGGGCTAGCCAAAAACATTCAGTACTTC. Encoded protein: CAFRTSGLAKNIQYF.

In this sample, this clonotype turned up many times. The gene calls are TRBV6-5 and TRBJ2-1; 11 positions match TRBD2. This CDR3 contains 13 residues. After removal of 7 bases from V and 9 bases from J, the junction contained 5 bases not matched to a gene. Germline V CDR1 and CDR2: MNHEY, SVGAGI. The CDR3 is CASKNSGRAEQFF. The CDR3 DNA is TGTGCCAGCAAGAATAGCGGGAGGGCTGAGCAGTTCTTC.

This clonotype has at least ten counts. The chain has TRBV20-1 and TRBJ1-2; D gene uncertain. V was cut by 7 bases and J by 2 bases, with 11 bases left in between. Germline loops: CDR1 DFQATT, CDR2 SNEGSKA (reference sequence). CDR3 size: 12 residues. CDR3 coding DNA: TGCAGTGGAGGAAGCAGAAACTATGGCTACACCTTC. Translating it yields CSGGSRNYGYTF.

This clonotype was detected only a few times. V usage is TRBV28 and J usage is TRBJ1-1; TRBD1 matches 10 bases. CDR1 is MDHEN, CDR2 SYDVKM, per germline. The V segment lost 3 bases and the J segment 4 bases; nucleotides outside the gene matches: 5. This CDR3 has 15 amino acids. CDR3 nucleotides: TGTGCCAGCAGTTTTCGGACAGGGGGAGCCACTGAAGCTTTCTTT. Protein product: CASSFRTGGATEAFF.

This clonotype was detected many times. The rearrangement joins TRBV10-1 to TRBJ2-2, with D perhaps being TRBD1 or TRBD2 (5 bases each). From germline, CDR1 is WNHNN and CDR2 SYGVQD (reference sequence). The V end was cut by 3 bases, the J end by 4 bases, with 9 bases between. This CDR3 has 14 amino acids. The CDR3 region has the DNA TGCGCCAGCAGTGATACTGGGGGCACCGGGGAGCTGTTTTTT. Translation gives CASSDTGGTGELFF.

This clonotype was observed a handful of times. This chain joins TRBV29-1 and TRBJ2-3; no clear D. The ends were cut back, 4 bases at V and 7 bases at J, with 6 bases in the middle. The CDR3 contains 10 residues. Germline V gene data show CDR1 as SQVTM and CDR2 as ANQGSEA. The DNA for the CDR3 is TGCAGCGTTGTTTGGTATACGCAGTATTTT. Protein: CSVVWYTQYF.

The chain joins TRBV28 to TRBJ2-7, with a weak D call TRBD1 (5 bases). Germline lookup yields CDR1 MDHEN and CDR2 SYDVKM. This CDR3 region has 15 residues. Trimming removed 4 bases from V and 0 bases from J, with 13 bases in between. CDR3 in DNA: TGTGCCAGCAGTTCAACAGGATACAGCTCCTACGAGCAGTACTTC. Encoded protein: CASSSTGYSSYEQYF.

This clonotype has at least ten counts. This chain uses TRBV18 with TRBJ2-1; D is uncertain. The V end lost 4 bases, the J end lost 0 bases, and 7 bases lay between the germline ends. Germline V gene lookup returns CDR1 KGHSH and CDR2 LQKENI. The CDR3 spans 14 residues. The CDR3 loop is CASSHDNSYNEQFF. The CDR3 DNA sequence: TGTGCCAGCTCACACGACAACTCCTACAATGAGCAGTTCTTC.

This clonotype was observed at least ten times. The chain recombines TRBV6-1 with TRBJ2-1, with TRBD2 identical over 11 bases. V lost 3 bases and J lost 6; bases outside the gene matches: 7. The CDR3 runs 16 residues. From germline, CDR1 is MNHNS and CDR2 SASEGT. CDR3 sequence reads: CASSDLIAGGINEQFF. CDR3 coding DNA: TGTGCCAGCAGTGACCTAATAGCGGGGGGGATCAATGAGCAGTTCTTC.

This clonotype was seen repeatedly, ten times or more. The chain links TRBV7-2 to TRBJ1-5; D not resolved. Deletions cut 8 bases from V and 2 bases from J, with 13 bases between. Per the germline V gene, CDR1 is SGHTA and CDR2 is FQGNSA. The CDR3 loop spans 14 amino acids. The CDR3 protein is CASSKDGGNQPQHF. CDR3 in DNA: TGTGCCAGCTCAAAGGACGGGGGCAATCAGCCCCAGCATTTT.

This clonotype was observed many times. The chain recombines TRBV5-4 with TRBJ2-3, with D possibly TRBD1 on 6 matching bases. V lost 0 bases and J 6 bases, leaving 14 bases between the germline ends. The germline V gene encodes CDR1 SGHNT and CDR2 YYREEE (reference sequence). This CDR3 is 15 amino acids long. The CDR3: CASSLARGSADTQYF. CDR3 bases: TGTGCCAGCAGCTTGGCGAGGGGGTCCGCGGATACGCAGTATTTT.

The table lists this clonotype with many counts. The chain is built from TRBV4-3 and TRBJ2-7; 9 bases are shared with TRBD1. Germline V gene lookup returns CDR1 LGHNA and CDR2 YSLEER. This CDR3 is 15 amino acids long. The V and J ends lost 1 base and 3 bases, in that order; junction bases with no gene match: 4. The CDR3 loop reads CASSQAQGAIYEQYF. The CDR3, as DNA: TGCGCCAGCAGCCAAGCACAGGGGGCTATCTACGAGCAGTACTTC.

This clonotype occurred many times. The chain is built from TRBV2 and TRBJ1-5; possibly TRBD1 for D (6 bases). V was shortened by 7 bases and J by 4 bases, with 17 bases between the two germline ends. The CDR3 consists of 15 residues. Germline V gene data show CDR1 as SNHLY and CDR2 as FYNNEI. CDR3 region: CASTILQGGNQPQHF. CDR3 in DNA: TGTGCCAGCACAATATTACAGGGTGGTAATCAGCCCCAGCATTTT.

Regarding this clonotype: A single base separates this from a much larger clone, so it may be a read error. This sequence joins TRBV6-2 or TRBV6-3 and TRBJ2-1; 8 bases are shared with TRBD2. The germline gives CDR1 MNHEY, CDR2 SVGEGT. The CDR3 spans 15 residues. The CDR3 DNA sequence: TGTGCCAGCAGAACGCGGGAGGACAACTACAATGAGCAGTCCTTC. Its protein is CASRTREDNYNEQSF.